This T cell receptor beta chain was captured by sequencing in a study of T cell changes during pregnancy in multiple sclerosis. Using immunoSEQ multiplex PCR, the repertoire was profiled, and TCRdb retains in-frame clones only, with some absent. The sample records some 8,700 clones, about nine tenths being singletons. V shed 4 bases and J shed 3 bases, with 16 bases lying between them. Per germline, CDR1 MNHEY and CDR2 SMNVEV (reference sequence). The CDR3 is 15 amino acids. The input for sequencing was CD8+ T cells from peripheral blood mononuclear cells, taken in the first trimester of pregnancy. The rearrangement links TRBV27 to TRBJ2-7; D possibly corresponds to TRBD1 (6 bases). The sequence came from a female donor in good health, enrolled as a control in a pregnancy study. In DNA, the CDR3 is TGTGCCAGCAGTTCCCTGGCGGCAGGGGACTACGAGCAGTACTTC. This translates into CASSSLAAGDYEQYF.